Presented here are 8 T cell receptor beta chains from one specimen sequenced in a study of blood T cell repertoires in COVID-19. Assay: immunoSEQ multiplex PCR; the TCRdb copy retains only in-frame clones and omits some. The sample includes around 230,000 clones, 82% of them seen just once. The specimen was PBMCs or T cells enriched from blood (not recorded which). All receptors derive from a man in his forties who had recovered from COVID-19.

This clone has just one count. This chain links TRBV5-5 with TRBJ1-2; a possible D gene is TRBD1 (6 bases). This CDR3 spans 16 amino acids. The germline V gene encodes CDR1 SGHKS and CDR2 YYEKEE (reference sequence). The V gene lost 4 bases and the J gene lost 4 bases, with 20 bases spanning the gap. The CDR3 DNA is TGTGCCAGCAGCCCGTTGGGGGGGGGCGATGGCTATGGCTACACCTTC. Translated: CASSPLGGGDGYGYTF.

Comment on this clone: Other DNA sequences in the sample encode the same CDR3. This rearrangement joins TRBV27 to TRBJ1-1, with D perhaps matching TRBD1 (6 bases). CDR3 length: 13 amino acids. V lost 3 bases and J 8 bases, leaving 13 bases between the germline ends. Germline assignment: CDR1 MNHEY and CDR2 SMNVEV (reference sequence). CDR3 loop: CASSLIRGTEAFF. Here the CDR3 DNA reads TGTGCCAGCAGTTTGATAAGGGGGACAGAAGCTTTCTTT.

The V and J genes are TRBV7-2 and TRBJ2-3, with TRBD2 matching over 8 bases. This CDR3 has 14 amino acids. Germline loops: CDR1 SGHTA, CDR2 FQGNSA. With 3 bases clipped from V and 6 bases from J, the junction kept 5 bases outside the gene matches. CDR3 bases: TGTGCCAGCAGCTTGACCCGGGAGGGGGATACGCAGTATTTT. Translating it yields CASSLTREGDTQYF.

This chain connects TRBV7-9 to TRBJ1-1; D not resolved. Germline CDR1 SEHNR, CDR2 FQNEAQ (reference sequence). Trimming left V 4 bases short and J 5 bases short, with 8 bases between. The CDR3 consists of 12 residues. The CDR3: CASSSPGTEAFF. Written as DNA, the CDR3 is TGTGCCAGCAGCTCCCCGGGGACTGAAGCTTTCTTT.

The chain joins TRBV9 to TRBJ1-3; no clear D gene. CDR1 is SGDLS, CDR2 YYNGEE, per germline. V was trimmed by 6 bases and J by 2 bases, leaving 9 bases between them. This CDR3 has 13 amino acids. The CDR3 nucleotides read TGTGCCAGCACCCGAGGTGCTGGAAACACCATATATTTT. As protein: CASTRGAGNTIYF.

This chain connects TRBV15 to TRBJ2-6; TRBD1 is a possible D gene (5 bases). The germline gives CDR1 LNHNV, CDR2 YYDKDF (reference sequence). V was shortened by 9 bases and J by 0 bases, with 15 bases between the two germline ends. The CDR3 runs to 16 residues. The chain's CDR3 is CATRQIPFSGANVLTF. The CDR3 region has the DNA TGTGCCACTCGACAGATTCCTTTCTCTGGGGCCAACGTCCTGACTTTC.

The genes are TRBV5-1 and TRBJ1-2; 12 nucleotides match TRBD1. Germline-derived CDR1 and CDR2 are SGHRS and YFSETQ. The J segment lost 4 bases and the V segment lost 4 bases, leaving 17 bases of the junction unmatched. The CDR3 consists of 19 residues. The CDR3 here is CASSPLGGQGASLVYGYTF. The CDR3 DNA reads TGCGCCAGCAGCCCGCTGGGGGGACAGGGGGCTTCGTTGGTCTATGGCTACACCTTC.

The V gene is TRBV2, the J gene TRBJ2-3; TRBD2 agrees at 9 bases. The CDR3 sequence is 16 residues long. After removal of 6 bases from V and 2 bases from J, the junction contained 9 bases not matched to a gene. The germline V gene encodes CDR1 SNHLY and CDR2 FYNNEI. The DNA for the CDR3 is TGTGCCAGCAGCCACCTTAGCGGGAGAAACACAGATACGCAGTATTTT. This gives the protein CASSHLSGRNTDTQYF.